These 11 T cell receptor beta chains came from one sample sequenced in a study of a mutant IDH1 vaccine in newly diagnosed glioma. Time point given: baseline, week 1 (first vaccination visit). Treatment specified: pre-vaccination baseline after standard-of-care therapy. The repertoire was sequenced with immunoSEQ multiplex PCR; TCRdb's copy has only in-frame clones and lacks some. The table shows about 88,000 clones, with roughly 80% occurring only once. The source material was PBMCs, sampled from a glioma patient treated with radiotherapy, temozolomide or both. Receptors originate from a man aged 35 to 55 with glioma. Some clones in this sample may be carry-over from other donors' samples.

This chain connects TRBV2 to TRBJ1-6; TRBD1 might be the D (6 bases). Germline V lookup: CDR1 SNHLY, CDR2 FYNNEI. The germline V and J ends were trimmed by 4 bases and 6 bases, with 13 bases remaining between them. The CDR3 spans 15 residues. The CDR3, as DNA: TGTGCCAGCAGTGGAGTACAGGGCCGTAATTCACCCCTCCACTTT. This encodes CASSGVQGRNSPLHF.

This clone was seen only once. This chain uses TRBV29-1 with TRBJ1-3; maybe TRBD1 (5 bases). The CDR3 runs to 15 residues. CDR1 and CDR2 from the germline V gene are SQVTM and ANQGSEA. V lost 6 bases and J 1 base, leaving 16 bases between the germline ends. This CDR3 reads CSVDLGGASGNTIYF. As DNA, the CDR3 is TGCAGCGTCGACCTGGGAGGGGCGTCTGGAAACACCATATATTTT.

The chain joins TRBV5-8 to TRBJ1-4; TRBD1 is a possible D gene (6 bases). CDR1 is SGHTS and CDR2 is YDEGEE in the germline V gene. This CDR3 comprises 15 residues. Trimming took off 4 bases at V and 0 bases at J, with 10 bases between the two ends. The CDR3 spells CASSKGQTTNEKLFF. Here the CDR3 DNA reads TGTGCCAGCAGCAAAGGACAGACAACTAATGAAAAACTGTTTTTT.

The J gene is TRBJ1-1, the V gene TRBV18; the D gene is possibly TRBD1 (6 bases). CDR3 length equals 16 residues. CDR1 is KGHSH and CDR2 is LQKENI in the germline V gene. Trimming left V 5 bases short and J 5 bases short, with 21 bases between. DNA for the CDR3: TGTGCCAGCTCATGGAAGGCGCCAGGGGAAGGGACTGAAGCTTTCTTT. Protein sequence: CASSWKAPGEGTEAFF.

The V call is TRBV5-1, the J call TRBJ1-1; a possible D gene is TRBD1 (5 bases). This CDR3 has 16 amino acids. Trimming shortened V by 5 bases and J by 3 bases, and 20 bases separated the two germline ends. CDR1 and CDR2 from the germline V gene are SGHRS and YFSETQ. DNA for the CDR3: TGCGCCAGCAGTCCGGTACGGGGGGGTAGACACACTGAAGCTTTCTTT. Translation: CASSPVRGGRHTEAFF. The entire variable domain, with the rest obtained from reference TRBV5-1 and TRBJ1-1, is as follows: KAGVTQTPRYLIKTRGQQVTLSCSPISGHRSVSWYQQTPGQGLQFLFEYFSETQRNKGNFPGRFSGRQFSNSRSEMNVSTLELGDSALYLCASSPVRGGRHTEAFFGQGTRLTVV.

The gene calls are TRBV10-3 and TRBJ1-3, with a tentative D call TRBD1 (5 bases). The V end was cut by 11 bases, the J end by 0 bases, with 14 bases between. Germline V gene sequence: CDR1 ENHRY, CDR2 SYGVKD. The CDR3 is 14 amino acids. CDR3 DNA: TGTGCCGGGCGAGGGGATAGCTCTGGAAACACCATATATTTT. This translates into CAGRGDSSGNTIYF.

The chain couples TRBV7-9 to TRBJ1-2; D perhaps matches TRBD1 (5 bases). CDR1 is SEHNR, CDR2 FQNEAQ, per germline (reference sequence). CDR3 size: 14 residues. V lost 4 bases, J lost 4 bases, and 13 bases lay in between. The DNA of the CDR3 is TGTGCCAGCAGCTCATTCCAGGGAGGCTATGGCTACACCTTC. Translating it yields CASSSFQGGYGYTF.

This sequence joins TRBV7-9 and TRBJ1-1, with 8 positions matching TRBD1. In germline, CDR1 is SEHNR, CDR2 FQNEAQ (reference sequence). The V and J ends lost 2 bases and 5 bases, in that order; junction bases with no gene match: 10. The CDR3 has 16 residues. The DNA of the CDR3 is TGTGCCAGCAGCTTAAGGACACAGGGGGTTGGTACTGAAGCTTTCTTT. It encodes CASSLRTQGVGTEAFF. Together with reference TRBV7-9 and TRBJ1-1, the CDR3 gives the full variable domain: DTGVSQNPRHKITKRGQNVTFRCDPISEHNRLYWYRQTLGQGPEFLTYFQNEAQLEKSRLLSDRFSAERPKGSFSTLEIQRTEQGDSAMYLCASSLRTQGVGTEAFFGQGTRLTVV.

This clone was counted a single time. The gene calls are TRBV19 and TRBJ1-2; possible D gene TRBD1, 6 bases. Between the trimmed V and J ends, which lost 3 bases and 6 bases, there was a span of 17 bases. Germline loops: CDR1 LNHDA, CDR2 SQIVND (reference sequence). The length of the CDR3 is 15 residues. CDR3 nucleotides: TGTGCCAGTAGTATGGGGGCCTTCTCGGGGAATGGCTACACCTTC. It is translated as CASSMGAFSGNGYTF. Full variable domain (outside the CDR3, taken from reference TRBV19 and TRBJ1-2): DGGITQSPKYLFRKEGQNVTLSCEQNLNHDAMYWYRQDPGQGLRLIYYSQIVNDFQKGDIAEGYSVSREKKESFPLTVTSAQKNPTAFYLCASSMGAFSGNGYTFGSGTRLTVV.

The V call is TRBV14, the J call TRBJ2-3; TRBD2 matches 9 bases. The CDR3 covers 15 residues. V shed 5 bases, J shed 4 bases, and the junction held 7 bases outside the gene matches. Per germline, CDR1 SGHDN and CDR2 FVKESK. The CDR3 sequence: CASSWRGGFADTQYF. CDR3 DNA: TGTGCCAGCAGCTGGCGGGGGGGCTTCGCAGATACGCAGTATTTT. The whole variable domain, remainder taken from reference TRBV14 and TRBJ2-3, is EAGVTQFPSHSVIEKGQTVTLRCDPISGHDNLYWYRRVMGKEIKFLLHFVKESKQDESGMPNNRFLAERTGGTYSTLKVQPAELEDSGVYFCASSWRGGFADTQYFGPGTRLTVL.

This chain joins TRBV10-3 and TRBJ2-7; D unresolved. The V and J ends lost 10 bases and 3 bases respectively, with 13 bases between them. There are 12 residues in the CDR3. The germline V gene encodes CDR1 ENHRY and CDR2 SYGVKD. The CDR3 here is CATSLKIYEQYF. CDR3 coding DNA: TGTGCCACCTCTTTAAAGATCTACGAGCAGTACTTC.